The 28 T cell receptor beta chains below were found in one sample sequenced in a study of early T cells in non-severe SARS-CoV-2 infection. MiXCR was run by TCRdb on the 5' RACE reads, yielding one entry per CDR3 protein. The sample holds 50,000 to 60,000 distinct CDR3 sequences, 6% to 7% seen once. Sequencing was carried out using whole blood. These receptors were taken from an adult who was a healthcare worker with PCR-confirmed SARS-CoV-2 infection or an uninfected control (not recorded which).

The chain joins TRBV3-1 to TRBJ2-1; D gene ambiguous. The germline V gene has CDR1 LGHDT and CDR2 YNNKEL (reference sequence). This CDR3 contains 14 residues. The V and J ends lost 5 bases and 10 bases respectively, with 18 bases between them. The CDR3 DNA reads TGTGCCAGCAGCAGCACCCTGGACCCCAGGGAGCAGTTCTTC. It is translated as CASSSTLDPREQFF.

This clonotype showed up many times. This chain joins TRBV5-1 and TRBJ2-1; 11 bases align to TRBD2. From germline, CDR1 is SGHRS and CDR2 YFSETQ. The V and J ends lost 1 base and 5 bases, in that order; junction bases with no gene match: 2. The CDR3 loop spans 15 amino acids. The CDR3, as DNA: TGCGCCAGCAGCTTGACTAGCGGGGGCCACAATGAGCAGTTCTTC. It translates to CASSLTSGGHNEQFF.

This clonotype was counted at least ten times. J is TRBJ2-7 and V is TRBV29-1; maybe TRBD2 (5 bases). CDR3 length: 12 residues. Germline CDR1 SQVTM, CDR2 ANQGSEA. Trimming left V 7 bases short and J 6 bases short, with 16 bases between. The CDR3 reads CSASIGVGEQYF. The DNA of the CDR3 is TGCAGCGCCTCGATCGGGGTTGGCGAGCAGTACTTC.

This clonotype has only a few counts. The V gene is TRBV30, the J gene TRBJ2-2, with TRBD2 as a possible D gene (6 bases). The CDR3 totals 14 residues. The germline gives CDR1 GTSNPN, CDR2 SVGIG (reference sequence). V was pared by 4 bases and J by 5 bases, with 14 bases between. CDR3: CAWKEGKETGELFF. CDR3 coding DNA: TGTGCCTGGAAGGAGGGTAAAGAAACCGGGGAGCTGTTTTTT.

This clonotype turned up a few times. The chain recombines TRBV11-2 with TRBJ2-2, with 13 bases that match TRBD2. The germline gives CDR1 SGHAT, CDR2 FQNNGV. This CDR3 comprises 19 residues. The junction had 14 bases not matched to a gene; V was cut back by 5 bases and J by 5 bases. In DNA form, the CDR3 reads TGTGCCAGCAGCGCCCGACTAGCGGGGGGCCGCAAGGGAACCGGGGAGCTGTTTTTT. Translated, it gives CASSARLAGGRKGTGELFF. Full variable domain (rest looked up from reference TRBV11-2 and TRBJ2-2): EAGVAQSPRYKIIEKRQSVAFWCNPISGHATLYWYQQILGQGPKLLIQFQNNGVVDDSQLPKDRFSAERLKGVDSTLKIQPAKLEDSAVYLCASSARLAGGRKGTGELFFGEGSRLTVL.

The J gene is TRBJ2-5, the V gene TRBV10-1; D gene uncertain. Germline V CDR1 and CDR2: WNHNN, SYGVQD (reference sequence). V lost 3 bases, J lost 5 bases, and 13 bases lay in between. The CDR3 runs to 14 residues. The CDR3 DNA follows: TGCGCCAGCAGTGAACCCGGTCCCGAGGAGACCCAGTACTTC. Protein: CASSEPGPEETQYF.

The V gene is TRBV6-2 or TRBV6-3, the J gene TRBJ2-5; D is unresolved. Germline V CDR1 and CDR2: MNHEY, SVGEGT. The CDR3 contains 16 residues. V was pared by 6 bases and J by 2 bases, with 19 bases between. The CDR3 nucleotides read TGTGCCAGCAGCGCCTTTACCAAGGGCCTACAAGAGACCCAGTACTTC. Its protein product is CASSAFTKGLQETQYF.

CDR3 sequence: CASGQSYEQYF. CDR3 DNA sequence: TGTGCCAGCGGACAGAGCTACGAGCAGTACTTC. This chain links TRBV11-2 with TRBJ2-7, with a possible D match to TRBD1 (6 bases). The CDR3 has 11 amino acids. V lost 8 bases and J lost 3, with 8 bases in between. Looked up from germline, CDR1 is SGHAT and CDR2 is FQNNGV.

This clonotype showed up many times. The chain has TRBV5-1 and TRBJ1-6, with a weak D call TRBD1 (5 bases). The V end lost 4 bases, the J end lost 8 bases, and 10 bases lay between the germline ends. The CDR3 totals 13 residues. The V gene's germline CDR1 is SGHRS and CDR2 YFSETQ. The CDR3, as DNA: TGCGCCAGCAGCAACCCGGGGGATTCACCCCTCCACTTT. Translated, it gives CASSNPGDSPLHF.

This clonotype was counted many times. J is TRBJ2-1 and V is TRBV11-2, with D possibly matching TRBD1 (6 bases). Per the germline V gene, CDR1 is SGHAT and CDR2 is FQNNGV. The CDR3 is made up of 14 amino acids. With 6 bases removed from V and 5 bases from J, the gap between germline ends came to 14 bases. As DNA, the CDR3 is TGTGCCAGCAGTTTTTCTGGACAGCACAATGAGCAGTTCTTC. Its translation is CASSFSGQHNEQFF.

This clonotype is deemed medium-sized (0.01 to 0.1%). The V gene is TRBV12-3 or TRBV12-4, the J gene TRBJ1-2, with D unclear. The CDR3 runs 15 residues. The ends were cut back, 2 bases at V and 0 bases at J, with 10 bases in the middle. The CDR3 region has the DNA TGTGCCAGCAGTTTATTTGGTCGCTCTAACTATGGCTACACCTTC. Protein: CASSLFGRSNYGYTF.

This clonotype was recorded many times. This rearrangement joins TRBV29-1 to TRBJ1-1, with D hard to call. V lost 3 bases, J lost 5 bases, and 4 bases lay in between. In germline, CDR1 is SQVTM, CDR2 ANQGSEA. This CDR3 is built from 10 residues. CDR3 coding DNA: TGCAGCGTTGAGGAAACTGAAGCTTTCTTT. It yields the protein CSVEETEAFF.

Ten or more counts support this clonotype. The rearrangement joins TRBV5-6 to TRBJ2-3, with 7 bases aligning to TRBD2. This CDR3 has 16 residues. After removal of 5 bases from V and 1 base from J, the junction contained 10 bases not matched to a gene. Germline CDR1 reads SGHDT; CDR2 reads YYEEEE. The CDR3 here is CASRPLGRGGTDTQYF. The DNA for the CDR3 is TGTGCCAGCAGGCCGCTGGGGAGGGGTGGCACAGATACGCAGTATTTT.

This clonotype was seen many times. The rearrangement joins TRBV19 to TRBJ2-7, with D hard to call. Between the trimmed V and J ends, which lost 1 base and 2 bases, there was a span of 12 bases. The length of the CDR3 is 15 residues. Germline-derived CDR1 and CDR2 are LNHDA and SQIVND (reference sequence). CDR3: CASSIVLSGTYEQYF. CDR3 nucleotides: TGTGCCAGTAGTATAGTCCTCTCCGGAACCTACGAGCAGTACTTC.

A note on this clonotype: A clone one base away is much larger, so this may be a read error. The V call is TRBV29-1, the J call TRBJ2-6; a possible D gene is TRBD1 (5 bases). Per germline, CDR1 SQVTM and CDR2 ANQGSEA. The CDR3 runs 14 residues. The V end was cut by 4 bases, the J end by 4 bases, with 11 bases between. The CDR3 DNA reads TGCAGCGTTGGTCAGGGCGCAGGGGCCAACGTCCTGACTTTC. It is translated as CSVGQGAGANVLTF.

This clonotype was recorded only once. The rearrangement uses TRBV11-3 and TRBJ2-1; 10 nucleotides align to TRBD1. The J segment lost 7 bases and the V segment lost 5 bases, leaving 8 bases of the junction unmatched. This CDR3 is built from 15 residues. CDR1 and CDR2 from the germline V gene are SGHNT and YENEEA. The CDR3 DNA reads as TGTGCCAGCAGCCTGACAGGGGGCCTTGGGAATGAGCAGTTCTTC. It yields the protein CASSLTGGLGNEQFF.

This clonotype was seen a handful of times. CDR3 sequence: CASSPVRDREDYGYTF. CDR3 DNA sequence: TGTGCCAGCAGCCCTGTTAGAGACAGGGAAGACTATGGCTACACCTTC. The V call is TRBV11-2, the J call TRBJ1-2, with 7 bases lining up with TRBD1. J was trimmed by 3 bases and V by 5 bases; bases with no gene match: 12. Per germline, CDR1 SGHAT and CDR2 FQNNGV. CDR3 length: 16 residues.

The table lists this clonotype with a few counts. This chain uses TRBV5-6 with TRBJ2-3; no firm D call. The CDR3 runs to 15 residues. Deletions cut 4 bases from V and 0 bases from J, with 12 bases between. Germline V gene lookup returns CDR1 SGHDT and CDR2 YYEEEE. CDR3 protein: CASSPAGPSTDTQYF. CDR3 coding DNA: TGTGCCAGCAGCCCGGCAGGTCCTAGCACAGATACGCAGTATTTT.

This clonotype showed up many times. This chain connects TRBV12-3 or TRBV12-4 to TRBJ1-4; D gene uncertain. V was shortened by 0 bases and J by 10 bases, with 21 bases between the two germline ends. CDR3 length equals 17 residues. CDR3 in amino acids: CASSLALGSPKGGKLFF. The CDR3 DNA follows: TGTGCCAGCAGTTTAGCGCTTGGGTCTCCCAAGGGTGGAAAACTGTTTTTT.

This clonotype showed up many times. The chain combines TRBV28 with TRBJ2-7, with D uncertain. Trimming took off 4 bases at V and 3 bases at J, with 19 bases between the two ends. This CDR3 contains 16 residues. Germline V gene data show CDR1 as MDHEN and CDR2 as SYDVKM. CDR3 amino acids: CASSSRASGVFYEQYF. CDR3 nucleotide sequence: TGTGCCAGCAGTTCCCGGGCCTCTGGGGTTTTCTACGAGCAGTACTTC.

This clonotype was seen at least ten times. The rearrangement links TRBV29-1 to TRBJ2-3; unclear D gene. Germline assignment: CDR1 SQVTM and CDR2 ANQGSEA. The CDR3 totals 14 residues. V was shortened by 3 bases and J by 4 bases, with 14 bases between the two germline ends. CDR3 protein: CSVDRPISSDTQYF. The CDR3 DNA is TGCAGCGTTGACAGGCCCATTAGTTCAGATACGCAGTATTTT.

Ten or more counts support this clonotype. The gene calls are TRBV6-5 and TRBJ2-7; D may correspond to TRBD1 or TRBD2 (5 bases each). Looked up from germline, CDR1 is MNHEY and CDR2 is SVGAGI. The CDR3 runs to 17 residues. The germline V and J ends were trimmed by 1 base and 0 bases, with 16 bases remaining between them. CDR3 region: CASSYFVGTGSSYEQYF. In nucleotides, the CDR3 is TGTGCCAGCAGTTACTTTGTTGGGACGGGGAGCTCCTACGAGCAGTACTTC.

CDR3 in amino acids: CASSYVGRALNTEAFF. The CDR3 nucleotides read TGTGCCAGCAGTTACGTTGGAAGGGCGTTGAACACTGAAGCTTTCTTT. The chain combines TRBV6-5 with TRBJ1-1; D not certain. CDR1 is MNHEY and CDR2 is SVGAGI in the germline V gene. The CDR3 length is 16 residues. V lost 2 bases, J lost 0 bases, and 13 bases lay in between.

Ten or more counts support this clonotype. The rearrangement joins TRBV3-1 to TRBJ2-1, with D possibly being TRBD1 (6 bases). With 4 bases removed from V and 10 bases from J, the gap between germline ends came to 11 bases. Germline CDR1 and CDR2: LGHDT and YNNKEL (reference sequence). The CDR3 runs to 12 residues. The CDR3 nucleotides are TGTGCCAGCAGCCTAGAGGGGGAAGAGCAGTTCTTC. Protein sequence: CASSLEGEEQFF.

Only a few counts were recorded for this clonotype. The chain's CDR3 is CATRQGANTGELFF. For the CDR3, the DNA is TGTGCCACCAGACAGGGTGCGAACACCGGGGAGCTGTTTTTT. V and J are TRBV24-1 and TRBJ2-2, with D maybe TRBD1 (6 bases). The CDR3 is made up of 14 amino acids. V lost 7 bases and J 0 bases, leaving 8 bases between the germline ends. CDR1 and CDR2 (germline): KGHDR, SFDVKD.

This clonotype was found many times. V and J are TRBV10-3 and TRBJ2-7; 7 nucleotides align to TRBD1. Trimming took 6 bases from V and 7 from J; bases not matched to a gene: 12. The germline V gene encodes CDR1 ENHRY and CDR2 SYGVKD. CDR3 length: 14 residues. The DNA of the CDR3 is TGTGCCATCAGCCACACCGGGACAGCGAAAGAGCAGTACTTC. It is translated as CAISHTGTAKEQYF.

The table lists this clonotype with a few counts. This chain connects TRBV30 to TRBJ2-7; D might be TRBD1 (6 bases). The CDR3 covers 13 residues. Germline-derived CDR1 and CDR2 are GTSNPN and SVGIG (reference sequence). V lost 3 bases, J lost 5 bases, and 14 bases lay in between. CDR3: CAWRLRGIDEQYF. CDR3 sequence (DNA): TGTGCCTGGAGGTTGAGGGGGATCGACGAGCAGTACTTC. Based on the CDR3 plus reference TRBV30 and TRBJ2-7, the full variable domain is SQTIHQWPATLVQPVGSPLSLECTVEGTSNPNLYWYRQAAGRGLQLLFYSVGIGQISSEVPQNLSASRPQDRQFILSSKKLLLSDSGFYLCAWRLRGIDEQYFGPGTRLTVT.

This clonotype was seen a handful of times. It is likely a read error, because the conserved phenylalanine at the end of the CDR3 is missing. This sequence joins TRBV12-3 or TRBV12-4 and TRBJ2-7, with 9 bases that match TRBD2. The CDR3 consists of 14 residues. Unmatched junction bases numbered 8, after V lost 5 bases and J lost 6 bases. CDR3 DNA: TGTGCCAGCAGTGTCGCGGGGGGGAAGGCCGAGCAGTACTCC. Translation gives CASSVAGGKAEQYS.